Detailed here is one T cell receptor (beta chain). Assay: immunoSEQ multiplex PCR; the TCRdb copy retains only in-frame clones and omits some. The repertoire includes some 150,000 clones, about nine tenths of them detected once, and 2% to 3% sits in the top ten. These data are taken from a study of blood T cell repertoires in COVID-19. Sequencing was done on a sample of peripheral blood. This TCR was sampled from a man between 45 and 60 years old with active COVID-19.

CDR3 protein: CASSQELTPSYTQYF. As DNA, the CDR3 is TGCGCCAGCAGCCAAGAACTAACTCCCTCATATACGCAGTATTTT. The chain joins TRBV4-3 to TRBJ2-3; D unresolved. CDR1 is LGHNA, CDR2 YSLEER, per germline. The CDR3 extends over 15 amino acids. V shed 0 bases and J shed 7 bases, with 14 bases lying between them.